Listed below are T cell receptor beta chains from one sample, sequenced in a study of T cells after yellow fever vaccination. A single record per CDR3 protein comes from TCRdb applying MiXCR to the 5' RACE reads. The table has 140,000 to 150,000 distinct CDR3 sequences, more than 6.5% seen once. The starting material was CD4+ T cells sorted from PBMCs, obtained 10 days after the yellow fever booster vaccination. These receptors were collected from a man aged 25-40 years who received the YFV17D yellow fever vaccine. Each CDR3 is given with its conserved first and last residue. D genes are given only for firm matches. Where a row states a size, it is once, few, many or the class of an expanded clone; other rows omit it.

size,V,J,D,CDR3,DNA
many,TRBV28,TRBJ2-7,NA,CASSLAGNFYEQYF,TGTGCCAGCAGTTTGGCCGGGAACTTCTACGAGCAGTACTTC
NA,TRBV6-5,TRBJ2-7,TRBD1,CASSYSETGATYEQYF,TGTGCCAGCAGTTACTCGGAGACAGGGGCTACCTACGAGCAGTACTTC
many,TRBV6-2/TRBV6-3,TRBJ2-7,TRBD2,CASRNTASGRSNEQYF,TGTGCCAGCAGAAATACAGCTAGCGGGAGATCCAACGAGCAGTACTTC
many,TRBV29-1,TRBJ1-2,NA,CSVAGGGYGYTF,TGCAGCGTGGCCGGGGGGGGCTATGGCTACACCTTC
many,TRBV7-9,TRBJ1-1,NA,CASSLEGRGNTEAFF,TGTGCCAGCAGCTTAGAGGGTCGGGGGAACACTGAAGCTTTCTTT
NA,TRBV29-1,TRBJ2-5,NA,CSVGQDDGTQYF,TGCAGCGTTGGGCAGGACGATGGGACCCAGTACTTC
many,TRBV12-3/TRBV12-4,TRBJ2-2,NA,CASSLSSAGELFF,TGTGCCAGCAGTCTCTCTAGCGCCGGGGAGCTGTTTTTT
many,TRBV20-1,TRBJ1-5,TRBD1,CSARIGGAVFGNQPQHF,TGCAGTGCTAGAATAGGGGGCGCCGTATTTGGCAATCAGCCCCAGCATTTT
many,TRBV20-1,TRBJ2-3,NA,CRAPEYTTSSTDTQYF,TGCAGAGCTCCGGAATACACCACTTCTAGCACAGATACGCAGTATTTT
many,TRBV14,TRBJ2-7,TRBD1,CASTLTGESYEQYF,TGTGCCAGCACCCTGACAGGGGAATCCTACGAGCAGTACTTC
many,TRBV20-1,TRBJ2-7,TRBD2,CSAHSRSGSLSYEQYF,TGCAGTGCCCATTCGCGTAGCGGGAGTCTGTCCTACGAGCAGTACTTC
many,TRBV10-3,TRBJ2-1,NA,CAITSSGEQFF,TGTGCCATTACCTCCTCCGGGGAGCAGTTCTTC
many,TRBV5-5,TRBJ1-2,NA,CASSLLNRDVDGYTF,TGTGCCAGCAGCTTGTTGAATAGGGACGTCGATGGCTACACCTTC
many,TRBV9,TRBJ2-7,TRBD2,CASSVDLGGSAEQYF,TGTGCCAGCAGCGTCGACCTGGGAGGGTCGGCCGAGCAGTACTTC
many,TRBV29-1,TRBJ2-3,NA,CSVTGSTDTQYF,TGCAGCGTGACTGGGAGCACAGATACGCAGTATTTT
few,TRBV7-2,TRBJ2-7,NA,CASSSGSTEQYF,TGTGCCAGCAGTTCGGGATCTACCGAGCAGTACTTC
many,TRBV14,TRBJ1-2,NA,CASSGRANYGYTF,TGTGCCAGCAGCGGTCGAGCTAACTATGGCTACACCTTC
many,TRBV7-2,TRBJ2-3,NA,CASSLVRGGDTQYF,TGTGCCAGCAGCTTAGTACGGGGAGGAGATACGCAGTATTTT
NA,TRBV2,TRBJ2-1,NA,CASRRQYNEQFF,TGTGCCAGCAGGAGACAATACAATGAGCAGTTCTTC
many,TRBV25-1,TRBJ2-5,NA,CASSAIQGTGETQYF,TGTGCCAGCAGTGCTATACAGGGTACGGGGGAGACCCAGTACTTC
many,TRBV7-2,TRBJ1-5,TRBD1,CASSFGQGPQPQHF,TGTGCCAGCAGCTTCGGACAGGGGCCTCAGCCCCAGCATTTT
many,TRBV12-3/TRBV12-4,TRBJ1-5,NA,CASSPSLQPQHF,TGTGCCAGCAGTCCGTCTCTACAGCCCCAGCATTTT
many,TRBV4-1,TRBJ2-2,NA,CASSQGGRGVGELFF,TGCGCCAGCAGCCAAGGAGGCAGGGGAGTCGGGGAGCTGTTTTTT
few,TRBV5-5,TRBJ2-1,TRBD1,CASSLPGTGGTDEQFF,TGTGCCAGCAGCTTGCCCGGGACAGGGGGCACAGATGAGCAGTTCTTC
many,TRBV18,TRBJ2-1,NA,CASSPVPEGRNEQFF,TGTGCCAGCTCACCCGTGCCTGAGGGGAGGAATGAGCAGTTCTTC
many,TRBV7-2,TRBJ2-7,TRBD2,CASSSSSGYSYEQYF,TGTGCCAGCAGCTCCTCTAGCGGGTACTCCTACGAGCAGTACTTC
many,TRBV9,TRBJ2-1,NA,CASSVALATHNEQFF,TGTGCCAGCAGCGTAGCTTTAGCGACCCACAATGAGCAGTTCTTC
few,TRBV12-3/TRBV12-4,TRBJ2-1,NA,CASSLSLALGQFF,TGTGCCAGCAGTTTAAGTCTAGCGTTGGGGCAGTTCTTC
many,TRBV5-1,TRBJ2-1,NA,CASSFSGNEQFF,TGCGCCAGCAGCTTCTCCGGGAATGAGCAGTTCTTC
NA,TRBV20-1,TRBJ2-3,TRBD2,CSARGTSGLSTDTQYF,TGCAGTGCTCGCGGGACTAGCGGGCTTAGCACAGATACGCAGTATTTT
many,TRBV6-2/TRBV6-3,TRBJ2-6,NA,CASSYDVGGPLSGANVLTF,TGTGCCAGCAGTTACGATGTGGGGGGCCCTTTGTCTGGGGCCAACGTCCTGACTTTC
many,TRBV20-1,TRBJ2-1,NA,CSANYAGGNEQFF,TGCAGTGCTAACTACGCGGGTGGGAATGAGCAGTTCTTC
many,TRBV25-1,TRBJ2-2,NA,CASRDAGELFF,TGTGCCAGCAGGGACGCCGGGGAGCTGTTTTTT
many,TRBV12-3/TRBV12-4,TRBJ2-7,TRBD1,CASGTGRPGYF,TGTGCCAGCGGGACAGGGCGCCCGGGGTACTTC
many,TRBV30,TRBJ2-5,TRBD2,CAWRREDKGTQYF,TGTGCCTGGAGACGGGAGGATAAGGGGACCCAGTACTTC